Presented here are 28 T cell receptor beta chains from one specimen sequenced in a study of tumor-infiltrating lymphocytes in oesophageal squamous cell carcinoma. MiXCR was run by TCRdb on the PCR reads, yielding one entry per CDR3 protein. The sample gives 15,000 to 20,000 distinct CDR3 sequences, roughly 42% of which show up once; roughly 26% is in the top ten. The sequencing sample was made of esophageal tumor tissue. These receptors were collected from a male donor with esophageal squamous cell carcinoma.

This clonotype was recorded once. This chain joins TRBV11-2 and TRBJ1-1; 11 bases agree with TRBD2. The tail of the sequence fits TRBJ2-3 better, so the J call may be wrong. The germline gives CDR1 SGHAT, CDR2 FQNNGV. This CDR3 contains 16 residues. CDR3 sequence reads: CASSHIAGGSTDTQYF. CDR3 sequence (DNA): TGTGCCAGCAGCCACATAGCGGGAGGGAGCACAGATACGCAGTATTTT.

This chain connects TRBV6-1 to TRBJ2-1; 10 bases fit TRBD2. The germline gives CDR1 MNHNS, CDR2 SASEGT. The CDR3 is 16 amino acids. After removal of 2 bases from V and 2 bases from J, the junction contained 3 bases not matched to a gene. The chain's CDR3 is CASSEILAGPYNEQFF. The CDR3, as DNA: TGTGCCAGCAGTGAAATACTAGCGGGACCCTACAATGAGCAGTTCTTC.

This clonotype was recorded many times. The chain joins TRBV27 to TRBJ2-7; 8 bases are shared with TRBD1. Germline CDR1 and CDR2: MNHEY and SMNVEV (reference sequence). Trimming took 4 bases from V and 2 from J; bases not matched to a gene: 4. The CDR3 consists of 14 residues. The CDR3 region is CASSSGQEAYEQYF. The CDR3 nucleotides read TGTGCCAGCAGTTCGGGACAGGAGGCCTACGAGCAGTACTTC.

This clonotype was seen a handful of times. The chain joins TRBV7-2 to TRBJ2-7, with D possibly being TRBD2 (7 bases). The closer fit of TRBJ2-1 to the DNA end suggests the J call may be wrong. The CDR3 totals 15 residues. Germline values: CDR1 SGHTA, CDR2 FQGNSA. The CDR3 loop is CASSLKGGGALQQFF. The CDR3, as DNA: TGTGCCAGCAGCTTAAAAGGGGGGGGGGCCCTCCAGCAGTTCTTC.

Ten or more counts support this clonotype. The chain links TRBV7-9 to TRBJ2-7, with 8 bases fitting TRBD2. This CDR3 is built from 14 residues. Losses at the gene ends were 4 bases for V and 8 bases for J; bases not matched to a gene: 10. In germline, CDR1 is SEHNR, CDR2 FQNEAQ (reference sequence). As DNA, the CDR3 is TGTGCCAGCAGCTCCACGGGGGGGCGCGTCCAGCAGTACTTC. It yields the protein CASSSTGGRVQQYF.

Points on this clonotype: At one boundary the junction diverges from the germline segment, which might be a read error. The chain couples TRBV7-8 to TRBJ2-3; 7 bases align to TRBD2. CDR1 is SGHVS and CDR2 is FQNEAQ in the germline V gene. This CDR3 has 16 amino acids. CDR3 protein: CASSSQSGMYSYEQYF. The CDR3 coding sequence is TGTGCCAGCAGCTCACAGAGCGGGATGTACTCCTACGAGCAGTACTTT.

This clonotype was seen ten or more times. A much larger clone differs by one base, so this may be a read error. The rearrangement uses TRBV5-1 and TRBJ2-1; the match to TRBD2 covers 7 bases. V was clipped by 0 bases and J by 10 bases; unmatched bases: 7. Germline V CDR1 and CDR2: SGHRS, YFSETQ. CDR3 length equals 14 residues. CDR3 in DNA: TGCGCCAGCAGCTTGGCGTTCAGGGACTACGAGCAGTTCTTC. Residues: CASSLAFRDYEQFF. Full variable domain (outside the CDR3, taken from reference TRBV5-1 and TRBJ2-1): KAGVTQTPRYLIKTRGQQVTLSCSPISGHRSVSWYQQTPGQGLQFLFEYFSETQRNKGNFPGRFSGRQFSNSRSEMNVSTLELGDSALYLCASSLAFRDYEQFFGPGTRLTVL.

The chain has TRBV7-6 and TRBJ2-1; tentatively, D is TRBD2 (5 bases). The J call may be mistaken, given a closer DNA end match to TRBJ2-7. This CDR3 region has 13 residues. Germline CDR1 is SGHVS and CDR2 is FNYEAQ. Here the CDR3 reads CASNLAGTDTQYF. As DNA, the CDR3 is TGTGCCAGCAACCTGGCGGGCACAGATACGCAGTACTTC.

This clonotype was seen more than once but under ten times. Likely a read error: the CDR3 ends without its conserved phenylalanine or tryptophan. Because the CDR3's place on the DNA is in doubt, the DNA is left out and the CDR3 is given as listed by TCRdb. The V call is TRBV7-2, the J call TRBJ2-1; the table assigns TRBD2, which was not confirmed against the DNA. The CDR3 extends over 15 residues, inclusive of both ends. Looked up from germline, CDR1 is SGHTA and CDR2 is FQGNSA. CDR3 in amino acids: CASSLELGRSGYTFV.

This clonotype was seen a handful of times. This CDR3 is missing its conserved last phenylalanine or tryptophan, likely due to a read error. Because the CDR3's place on the DNA is in doubt, the DNA is left out and the CDR3 is given as listed by TCRdb. V usage is TRBV6-1 and J usage is TRBJ2-5; TRBD1 reflects the table's D call only, with no check against the DNA. The CDR3 comprises 17 residues, both ends counted. Germline lookup yields CDR1 MNHNS and CDR2 SASEGT. CDR3 residues: CASSNLQGGTSGYTFGS.

This rearrangement joins TRBV6-1 to TRBJ1-2; 7 bases map to TRBD1. Germline lookup yields CDR1 MNHNS and CDR2 SASEGT. Trimming took 7 bases from V and 4 from J; bases not matched to a gene: 12. The CDR3 is 15 residues long. Written as DNA, the CDR3 is TGTGCCAGCAAAGAAGGGGGCGGCCTTATCTATGGCTACACCTTC. This gives the protein CASKEGGGLIYGYTF.

A note on this clonotype: It is likely a read error, because the conserved phenylalanine at the end of the CDR3 is missing. It is unclear where the CDR3 begins or ends on the DNA, so no DNA is shown, and the CDR3 is as TCRdb lists it. The chain employs TRBV3-1 and TRBJ2-3; the table calls TRBD2, which could not be checked here. Termini included, the CDR3 measures 17 amino acids. Germline CDR1 reads LGHDT; CDR2 reads YNNKEL (reference sequence). This CDR3 is CASSHSGTRNYGYTFGS.

By share, this clonotype counts as medium-sized. V gene TRBV7-9 combines with J gene TRBJ1-2, with 7 bases aligning to TRBD1. This CDR3 comprises 14 residues. Germline V lookup: CDR1 SEHNR, CDR2 FQNEAQ (reference sequence). The V and J ends lost 5 bases and 5 bases, in that order; junction bases with no gene match: 8. CDR3 residues: CASSISGTAYGYTF. DNA for the CDR3: TGTGCCAGCAGCATATCCGGGACAGCATATGGCTACACCTTC. Full variable domain (remainder filled in from reference TRBV7-9 and TRBJ1-2): DTGVSQNPRHKITKRGQNVTFRCDPISEHNRLYWYRQTLGQGPEFLTYFQNEAQLEKSRLLSDRFSAERPKGSFSTLEIQRTEQGDSAMYLCASSISGTAYGYTFGSGTRLTVV.

There are many counts of this clonotype. This may come from a read error, since a much larger clone is one base off. The chain links TRBV7-2 to TRBJ2-1; 7 positions agree with TRBD2. The J call is doubtful: the DNA matches TRBJ2-7 better. The CDR3 runs 22 residues. Per germline, CDR1 SGHTA and CDR2 FQGNSA. The CDR3 sequence is CASSLVGYGGAGEFRSYNEQYF. The CDR3 nucleotides read TGTGCCAGCAGCTTAGTTGGGTATGGAGGGGCGGGAGAGTTTCGCTCCTACAATGAGCAGTACTTC.

V gene TRBV19 combines with J gene TRBJ2-7, with D perhaps matching TRBD1 (5 bases). The ends were cut back, 3 bases at V and 5 bases at J, with 17 bases in the middle. Germline CDR1 reads LNHDA; CDR2 reads SQIVND (reference sequence). This CDR3 has 15 amino acids. The CDR3 coding sequence is TGTGCCAGTAGTATTGGGTCCCAGGGCTATCACGAGCAGTACTTC. Residues: CASSIGSQGYHEQYF.

The chain's CDR3 is CASSSRSTGKQFF. The CDR3 coding sequence is TGTGCCAGCAGCTCCAGATCAACAGGGAAGCAGTTCTTC. The V call is TRBV7-3, the J call TRBJ2-1; possible D gene TRBD1, 6 bases. Trimming pared 4 bases from V and 11 bases from J, leaving 15 bases between. The CDR3 loop spans 13 amino acids. CDR1 is SGHTA and CDR2 is FQGTGA in the germline V gene.

This clonotype is labeled large. The gene calls are TRBV7-9 and TRBJ2-1; D uncertain. Germline V gene data show CDR1 as SEHNR and CDR2 as FQNEAQ (reference sequence). Trimming cost V 2 bases and J 7 bases, with 6 bases left between them. The CDR3 is made up of 12 amino acids. DNA of the CDR3: TGTGCCAGCAGCTTACCCGGGAATGAGCAGTTCTTC. It specifies CASSLPGNEQFF. Drawing the rest from reference TRBV7-9 and TRBJ2-1, the complete variable domain is DTGVSQNPRHKITKRGQNVTFRCDPISEHNRLYWYRQTLGQGPEFLTYFQNEAQLEKSRLLSDRFSAERPKGSFSTLEIQRTEQGDSAMYLCASSLPGNEQFFGPGTRLTVL.

This clonotype came up a few times. The chain carries TRBV5-6 and TRBJ1-1, with D possibly matching TRBD1 (6 bases). This CDR3 spans 16 amino acids. V lost 4 bases and J lost 1, with 17 bases in between. Germline V CDR1 and CDR2: SGHDT, YYEEEE. For the CDR3, the DNA is TGTGCCAGCAGCATCTACAGGGCCCGGAAGAACACTGAAGCTTTCTTT. Its translation is CASSIYRARKNTEAFF.

As to this clonotype: No conserved phenylalanine or tryptophan is present at the end of the CDR3, so a read error is the likely explanation. The limits of the CDR3 on the DNA are not certain, so only TCRdb's listed CDR3 is given. The chain links TRBV7-2 to TRBJ2-1; the DNA was not compared with TRBD1, the D call given in the table. A total of 19 residues make up the CDR3, ends included. CDR1 is SGHTA and CDR2 is FQGNSA in the germline V gene. CDR3: CASSHPLAGEGTMSSSSAP.

This clonotype was observed once. The chain carries TRBV11-2 and TRBJ2-3; no definite D call. This CDR3 comprises 14 residues. V was cut by 2 bases and J by 4 bases, with 10 bases left in between. Germline V gene data show CDR1 as SGHAT and CDR2 as FQNNGV. CDR3: CASSLSFTADTQYF. As DNA, the CDR3 is TGTGCCAGCAGCTTATCTTTCACCGCAGATACGCAGTATTTT.

J is TRBJ2-4 and V is TRBV11-3; perhaps TRBD1 as D (6 bases). Judging by the DNA end, TRBJ2-5 fits better; the J call may be wrong. The CDR3 has 15 amino acids. CDR1 SGHNT and CDR2 YENEEA come from the germline V gene. The CDR3 DNA reads TGTGCCAGCAGCTTAGCAAATCAGGGGTGGGAGACCCAGTACTTC. This sequence encodes CASSLANQGWETQYF.

The genes are TRBV7-3 and TRBJ2-2; tentatively, D is TRBD1 (6 bases). This CDR3 contains 15 residues. Germline loops: CDR1 SGHTA, CDR2 FQGTGA. V shed 6 bases and J shed 0 bases, with 11 bases lying between them. As DNA, the CDR3 is TGTGCCAGCAGTGAACAGGGTCCGAACACCGGGGAGCTGTTTTTT. Translating gives CASSEQGPNTGELFF.

This clonotype was recorded a few times. The chain joins TRBV5-1 to TRBJ2-2, with TRBD1 matching 8 bases. CDR1 is SGHRS, CDR2 YFSETQ, per germline. The CDR3 length is 17 residues. Unmatched junction bases numbered 9, after V lost 0 bases and J lost 5 bases. The CDR3 sequence: CASSLAVMTGVTGELFF. CDR3 sequence (DNA): TGCGCCAGCAGCTTGGCCGTGATGACAGGGGTGACCGGGGAGCTGTTTTTT.

This clonotype was seen once. The limits of the CDR3 on the DNA are not certain, so only TCRdb's listed CDR3 is given. The chain uses TRBV27 and TRBJ2-6; TRBD2, as called in the table, went unchecked against the DNA. The CDR3 length equals 13 residues, ends included. Germline V gives CDR1 MNHEY, CDR2 SMNVEV (reference sequence). This chain's CDR3 is CTSSLGGRAVLRF.

In its sample, this clonotype was seen a few times. The gene calls are TRBV24-1 and TRBJ2-1, with TRBD1 matching over 10 bases. There are 15 residues in the CDR3. The V gene end was trimmed by 5 bases and the J gene end by 8 bases; junction bases not matched to a gene: 8. Germline CDR1 KGHDR, CDR2 SFDVKD. CDR3 sequence reads: CATSAGTGVVHEQFF. The CDR3 DNA reads TGTGCCACCAGTGCGGGGACAGGGGTTGTCCATGAGCAGTTCTTC.

Concerning this clonotype itself: This CDR3 fails to terminate in the conserved phenylalanine or tryptophan, so it likely reflects a read error. The DNA is omitted, as the CDR3 cannot be located on it reliably, and the CDR3 follows TCRdb's listing. The CDR3: CASSYSSRRDNEQFFGA. The chain recombines TRBV6-8 with TRBJ2-5; the D call TRBD1 from the table was never checked on the DNA. The germline V gene has CDR1 MNHGY and CDR2 SAAAGT. The CDR3 region is 17 residues in length, termini included.

V is TRBV7-6 and J is TRBJ2-3; D might be TRBD1 (6 bases). CDR3 size: 14 residues. Trimming took 1 base from V and 6 from J, leaving 11 bases between them. Looked up from germline, CDR1 is SGHVS and CDR2 is FNYEAQ. CDR3: CASSLGPQGDTQYF. The DNA for the CDR3 is TGTGCCAGCAGCTTAGGGCCGCAGGGGGATACGCAGTATTTT.

This clonotype was detected ten times or more. The genes are TRBV19 and TRBJ1-2, with a possible D match to TRBD1 (5 bases). Trimming took off 5 bases at V and 7 bases at J, with 20 bases between the two ends. Germline values: CDR1 LNHDA, CDR2 SQIVND (reference sequence). There are 15 residues in the CDR3. Written as DNA, the CDR3 is TGTGCCAGTAGTGTCTCCAGGGTTTTCGGGCCTGGCTACACCTTC. This gives the protein CASSVSRVFGPGYTF.